This TCR beta chain was sequenced during a study of blood T cell repertoires in COVID-19 (dated by TCRdb to between 2020 and 2021). Background for the entire study: Samples covering the acute and convalescent phases of COVID-19 were provided by collaborators in the United States, Italy and Spain. The material from the prospective study consisted of cDNA or gDNA derived from T cells, B-cell-depleted T cells, or PBMCs. The dataset comprised deeply sampled blood TCRbeta repertoires from subjects exposed to, actively infected with, or recovered from COVID-19. The repertoires were released in a freely available public database meant as a resource for research on the immune response to SARS-CoV-2. Samples were obtained from the ongoing ImmuneRACE study (first 160 participants) and from approximately 1,200 subjects provided by 6 global collaborators. Sample metadata almost always included a de-identified subject ID, COVID-19 status, age in years and sex. Where HLA class I and class II types were available, the types were taken from metadata supplied by the sample provider, not from assay-based typing.

TCRbeta CDR3 regions were amplified from genomic DNA by means of the immunoSEQ Assay, a bias-controlled multiplex PCR. For the original study's pipeline: Nucleated cell counts per sample were estimated from amplification of reference gene primers within the assay. To quantify the absolute abundance of each unique TCRbeta CDR3 rearrangement, sequence reads were collapsed and filtered. Productive Simpson clonality was computed per sample as the square root of Simpson's diversity index over productive rearrangements. As stored in TCRdb, this immuneACCESS dataset retains in-frame rearrangements with V and J assigned. A fraction of the clones does not appear; measured against another copy, unresolved V genes explain less than half of the discrepancy, and the remainder lacks a known reason. V, J and clone size are those of that table, while D and trimming were read from the DNA. The sample includes 120,000 or so clones, with around 91% observed a single time. The leading ten clones occupy around 30% of the sample.

The research as a whole found: Clinical and demographic metadata were provided uncurated, with the amount varying by source and participant.

Whole blood was collected in K2EDTA tubes by collaborating institutions according to the institutions' own protocols. For TCRbeta analysis, collaborator samples were shipped as frozen whole blood, as isolated PBMCs, or as DNA extracted from either sample type. Points on this clone: No cognate antigen has been identified for it. Base qualities are not recorded, but no much larger clone differs from it by a single base.

From a lookup of the germline V gene, CDR1 and CDR2 are MDHEN and SYDVKM. From the cysteine up to the phenylalanine, the CDR3 has a length of 15 residues. The kept DNA is CDR3 alone, 45 bases in frame from the first base. At the junction V is shortened by 8 bases and J by 7 bases; bases outside the gene matches: 13. The receptor was derived from a man between 65 and 80 years old with active or convalescent COVID-19. The sequence is built from TRBV28 and TRBJ1-2; the junction holds 10 bases that match TRBD1. The sample consisted of peripheral blood. The nucleotide sequence reads TGTGCCAGCGGACGGCCGGGACAGGGGAGGAGTGGCTACACCTTC. The resulting protein is CASGRPGQGRSGYTF.